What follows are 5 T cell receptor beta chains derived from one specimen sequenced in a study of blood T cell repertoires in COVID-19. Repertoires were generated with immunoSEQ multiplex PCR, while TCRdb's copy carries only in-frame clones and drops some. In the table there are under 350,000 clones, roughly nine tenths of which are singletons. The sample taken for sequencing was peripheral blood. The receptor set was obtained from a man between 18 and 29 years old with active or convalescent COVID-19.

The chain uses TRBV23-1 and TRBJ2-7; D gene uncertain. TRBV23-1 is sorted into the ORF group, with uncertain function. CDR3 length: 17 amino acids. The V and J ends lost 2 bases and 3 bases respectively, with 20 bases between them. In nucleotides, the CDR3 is TGCGCCAGCAGTCAAGCGCCTCTGAGTCCTTTCTACTACGAGCAGTACTTC. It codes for CASSQAPLSPFYYEQYF.

The CDR3 DNA sequence: TGTGCCAGCAGTACAACCACCTACGAGCAGTACTTC. Translating gives CASSTTTYEQYF. This chain links TRBV11-2 with TRBJ2-7, with D unresolved. CDR3 length: 12 amino acids. V was clipped by 6 bases and J by 2 bases, with 8 bases between them. Germline-derived CDR1 and CDR2 are SGHAT and FQNNGV.

Written as DNA, the CDR3 is TGTGCCACCGCGGACGGACAGGGAAACACCATATATTTT. This sequence encodes CATADGQGNTIYF. The V call is TRBV10-3, the J call TRBJ1-3; possibly TRBD1 for D (6 bases). The CDR3 sequence is 13 residues long. Germline CDR1 and CDR2: ENHRY and SYGVKD. Trimming removed 10 bases at V and 4 bases at J, with 14 bases between.

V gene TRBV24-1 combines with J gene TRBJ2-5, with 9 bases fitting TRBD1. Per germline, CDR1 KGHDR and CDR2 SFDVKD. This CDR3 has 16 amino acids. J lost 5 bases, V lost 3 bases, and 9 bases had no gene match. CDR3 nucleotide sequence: TGTGCCACCAGTGATCCTACCGGGACAGGGATCGAGACCCAGTACTTC. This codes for CATSDPTGTGIETQYF.

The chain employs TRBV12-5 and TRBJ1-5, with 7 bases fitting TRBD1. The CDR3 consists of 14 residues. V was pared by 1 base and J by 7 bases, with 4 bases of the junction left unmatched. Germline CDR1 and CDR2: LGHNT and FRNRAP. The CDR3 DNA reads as TGTGCTAGTGGTTTGGGACAGGGCGGGCAGCCCCAGCATTTT. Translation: CASGLGQGGQPQHF.